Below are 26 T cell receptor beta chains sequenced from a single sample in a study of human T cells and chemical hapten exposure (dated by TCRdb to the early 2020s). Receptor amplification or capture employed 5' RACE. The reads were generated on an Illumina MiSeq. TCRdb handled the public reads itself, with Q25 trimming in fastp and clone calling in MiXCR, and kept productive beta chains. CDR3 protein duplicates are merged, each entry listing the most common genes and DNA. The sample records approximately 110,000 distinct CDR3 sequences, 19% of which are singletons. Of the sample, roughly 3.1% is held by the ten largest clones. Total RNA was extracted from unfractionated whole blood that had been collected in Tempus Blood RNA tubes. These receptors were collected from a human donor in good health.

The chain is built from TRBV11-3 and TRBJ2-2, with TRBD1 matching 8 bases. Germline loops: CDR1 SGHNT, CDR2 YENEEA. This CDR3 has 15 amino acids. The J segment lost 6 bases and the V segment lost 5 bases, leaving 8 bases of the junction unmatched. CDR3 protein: CASSPRTGIPGELFF. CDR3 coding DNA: TGTGCCAGCAGCCCCAGGACAGGGATCCCCGGGGAGCTGTTTTTT.

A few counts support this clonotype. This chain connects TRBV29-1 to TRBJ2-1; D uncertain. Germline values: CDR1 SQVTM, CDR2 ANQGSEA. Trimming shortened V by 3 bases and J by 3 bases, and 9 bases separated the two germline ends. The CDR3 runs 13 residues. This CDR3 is CSVERWGYNEQFF. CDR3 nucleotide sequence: TGCAGCGTTGAGAGGTGGGGCTACAATGAGCAGTTCTTC.

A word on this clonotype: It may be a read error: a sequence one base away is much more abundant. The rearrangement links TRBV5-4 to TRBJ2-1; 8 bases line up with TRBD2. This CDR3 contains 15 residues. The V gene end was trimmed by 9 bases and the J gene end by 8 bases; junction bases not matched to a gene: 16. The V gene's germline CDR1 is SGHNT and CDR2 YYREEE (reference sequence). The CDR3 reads CANRSPGTRVHEQFF. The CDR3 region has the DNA TGTGCCAACAGATCACCCGGGACTAGGGTCCATGAGCAGTTCTTC. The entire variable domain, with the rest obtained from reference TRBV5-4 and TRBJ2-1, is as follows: ETGVTQSPTHLIKTRGQQVTLRCSSQSGHNTVSWYQQALGQGPQFIFQYYREEENGRGNFPPRFSGLQFPNYSSELNVNALELDDSALYLCANRSPGTRVHEQFFGPGTRLTVL.

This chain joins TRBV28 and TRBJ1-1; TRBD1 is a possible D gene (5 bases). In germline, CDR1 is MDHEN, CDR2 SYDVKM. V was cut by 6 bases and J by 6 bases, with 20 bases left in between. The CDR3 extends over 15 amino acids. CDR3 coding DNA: TGTGCCAGCAGCCAAATGACAGCTCTAGTCGCTGAAGCTTTCTTT. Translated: CASSQMTALVAEAFF.

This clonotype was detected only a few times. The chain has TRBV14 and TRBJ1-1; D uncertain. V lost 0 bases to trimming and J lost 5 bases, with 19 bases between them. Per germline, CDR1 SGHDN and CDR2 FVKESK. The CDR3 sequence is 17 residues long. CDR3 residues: CASSQDLPGLQETEAFF. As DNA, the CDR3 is TGTGCCAGCAGCCAAGATCTCCCGGGCCTTCAGGAGACTGAAGCTTTCTTT.

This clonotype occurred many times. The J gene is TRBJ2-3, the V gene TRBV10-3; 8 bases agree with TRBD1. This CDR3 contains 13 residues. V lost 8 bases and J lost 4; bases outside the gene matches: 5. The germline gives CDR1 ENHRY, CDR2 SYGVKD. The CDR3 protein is CAILAGGADTQYF. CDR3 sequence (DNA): TGTGCCATCTTGGCAGGGGGCGCAGATACGCAGTATTTT.

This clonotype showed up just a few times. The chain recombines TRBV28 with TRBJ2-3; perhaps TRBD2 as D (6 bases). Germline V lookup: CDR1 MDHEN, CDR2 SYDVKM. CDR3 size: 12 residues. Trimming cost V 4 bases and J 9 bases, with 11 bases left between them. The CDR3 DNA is TGTGCCAGCAGTTCCCTAGCGTGGACGCAGTATTTT. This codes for CASSSLAWTQYF. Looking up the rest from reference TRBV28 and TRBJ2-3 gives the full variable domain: DVKVTQSSRYLVKRTGEKVFLECVQDMDHENMFWYRQDPGLGLRLIYFSYDVKMKEKGDIPEGYSVSREKKERFSLILESASTNQTSMYLCASSSLAWTQYFGPGTRLTVL.

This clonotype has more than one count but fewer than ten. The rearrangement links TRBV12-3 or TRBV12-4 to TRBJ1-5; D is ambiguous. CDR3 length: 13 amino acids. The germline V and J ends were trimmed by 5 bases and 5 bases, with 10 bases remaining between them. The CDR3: CASSPEIYQPQHF. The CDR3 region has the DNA TGTGCCAGCAGTCCGGAGATTTATCAGCCCCAGCATTTT.

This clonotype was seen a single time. CDR3 DNA sequence: TGTGCCAGCAGCCCTTGGAGAAGTTCCTACGAGCAGTACTTC. This sequence encodes CASSPWRSSYEQYF. V and J are TRBV9 and TRBJ2-7; D is unresolved. Germline V lookup: CDR1 SGDLS, CDR2 YYNGEE. The CDR3 has 14 amino acids. Trimming removed 4 bases at V and 1 base at J, with 12 bases between.

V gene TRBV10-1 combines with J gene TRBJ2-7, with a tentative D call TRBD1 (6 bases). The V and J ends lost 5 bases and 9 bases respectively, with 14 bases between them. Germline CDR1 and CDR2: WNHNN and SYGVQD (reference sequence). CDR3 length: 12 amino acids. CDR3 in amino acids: CASSLTGKVQYF. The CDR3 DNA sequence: TGCGCCAGCAGTCTAACAGGGAAGGTGCAGTACTTC.

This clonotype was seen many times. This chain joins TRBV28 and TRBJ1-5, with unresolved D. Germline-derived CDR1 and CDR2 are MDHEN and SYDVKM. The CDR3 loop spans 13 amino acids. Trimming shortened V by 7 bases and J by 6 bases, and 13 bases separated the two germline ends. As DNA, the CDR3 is TGTGCCAGCACGTGGGTATCGAGTCAGCCCCAGCATTTT. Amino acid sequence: CASTWVSSQPQHF. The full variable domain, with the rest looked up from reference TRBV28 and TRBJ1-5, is DVKVTQSSRYLVKRTGEKVFLECVQDMDHENMFWYRQDPGLGLRLIYFSYDVKMKEKGDIPEGYSVSREKKERFSLILESASTNQTSMYLCASTWVSSQPQHFGDGTRLSIL.

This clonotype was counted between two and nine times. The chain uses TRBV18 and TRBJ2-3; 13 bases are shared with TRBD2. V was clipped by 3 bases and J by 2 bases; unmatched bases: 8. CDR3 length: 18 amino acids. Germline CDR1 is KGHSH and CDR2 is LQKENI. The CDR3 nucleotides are TGTGCCAGCTCACCTGCGCGACTAGCGGGAGGCCTCACAGATACGCAGTATTTT. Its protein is CASSPARLAGGLTDTQYF.

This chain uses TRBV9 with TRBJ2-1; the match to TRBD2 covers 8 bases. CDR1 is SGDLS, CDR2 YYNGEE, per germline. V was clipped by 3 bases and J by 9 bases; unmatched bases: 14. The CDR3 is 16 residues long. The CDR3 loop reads CASSGPGLEGLGEQFF. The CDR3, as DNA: TGTGCCAGCAGCGGACCGGGACTAGAGGGGTTGGGTGAGCAGTTCTTC.

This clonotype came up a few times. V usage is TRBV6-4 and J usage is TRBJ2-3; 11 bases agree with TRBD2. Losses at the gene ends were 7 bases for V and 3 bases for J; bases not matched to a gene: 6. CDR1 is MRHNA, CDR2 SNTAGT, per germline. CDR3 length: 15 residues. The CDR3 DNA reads TGTGCCAGCAAGAAGCTAGCGGGAGGTACAGATACGCAGTATTTT. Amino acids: CASKKLAGGTDTQYF.

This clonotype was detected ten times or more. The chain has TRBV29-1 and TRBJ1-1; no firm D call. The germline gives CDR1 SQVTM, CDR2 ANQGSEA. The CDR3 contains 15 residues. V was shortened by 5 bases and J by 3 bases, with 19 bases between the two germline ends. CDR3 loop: CSVSAHKLSDTEAFF. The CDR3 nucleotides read TGCAGCGTTTCAGCCCATAAACTTTCAGACACTGAAGCTTTCTTT.

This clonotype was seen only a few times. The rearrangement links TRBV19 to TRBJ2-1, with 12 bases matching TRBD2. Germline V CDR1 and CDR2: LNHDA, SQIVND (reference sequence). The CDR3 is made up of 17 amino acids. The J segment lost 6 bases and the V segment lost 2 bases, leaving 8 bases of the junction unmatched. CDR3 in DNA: TGTGCCAGTAGTATACTTCAAGGACTAGCGGGAAGCAATGAGCAGTTCTTC. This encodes CASSILQGLAGSNEQFF.

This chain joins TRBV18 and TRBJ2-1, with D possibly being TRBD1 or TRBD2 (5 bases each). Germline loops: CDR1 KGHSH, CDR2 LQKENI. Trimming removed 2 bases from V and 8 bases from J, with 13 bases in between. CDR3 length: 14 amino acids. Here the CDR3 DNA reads TGTGCCAGCTCACCAACGGGGCCTAACGATGAGCAGTTCTTC. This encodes CASSPTGPNDEQFF.

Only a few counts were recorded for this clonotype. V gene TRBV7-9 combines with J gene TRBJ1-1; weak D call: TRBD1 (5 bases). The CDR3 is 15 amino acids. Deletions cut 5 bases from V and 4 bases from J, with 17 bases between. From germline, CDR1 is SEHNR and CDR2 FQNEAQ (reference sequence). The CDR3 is CASSRAGLGGTEAFF. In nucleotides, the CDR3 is TGTGCCAGCAGCCGAGCTGGGCTCGGGGGCACTGAAGCTTTCTTT.

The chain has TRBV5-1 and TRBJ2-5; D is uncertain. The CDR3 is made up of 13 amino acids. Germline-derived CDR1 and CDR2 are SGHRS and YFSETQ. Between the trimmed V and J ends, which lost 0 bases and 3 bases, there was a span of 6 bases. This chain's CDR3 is CASSLGSKETQYF. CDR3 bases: TGCGCCAGCAGCTTGGGCAGTAAAGAGACCCAGTACTTC.

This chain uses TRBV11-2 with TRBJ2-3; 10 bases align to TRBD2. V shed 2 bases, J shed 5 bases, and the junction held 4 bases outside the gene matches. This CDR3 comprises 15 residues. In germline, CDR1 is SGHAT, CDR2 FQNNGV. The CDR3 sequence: CASSLLGLAKDTQYF. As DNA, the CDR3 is TGTGCCAGCAGCTTATTGGGACTAGCGAAAGATACGCAGTATTTT.

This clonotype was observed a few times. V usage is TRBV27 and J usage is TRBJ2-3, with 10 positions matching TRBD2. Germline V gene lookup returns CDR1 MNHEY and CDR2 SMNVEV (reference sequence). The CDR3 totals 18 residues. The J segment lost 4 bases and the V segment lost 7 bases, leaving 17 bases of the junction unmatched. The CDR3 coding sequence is TGTGCCAGCAAGGGGGGGCAGAAACTAGCGGGACCCCCAGATACGCAGTATTTT. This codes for CASKGGQKLAGPPDTQYF.

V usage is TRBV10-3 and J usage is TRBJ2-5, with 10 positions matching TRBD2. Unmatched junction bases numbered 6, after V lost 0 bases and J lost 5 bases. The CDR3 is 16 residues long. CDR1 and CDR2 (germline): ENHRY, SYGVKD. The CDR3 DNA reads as TGTGCCATCAGTGAGTCCAGCGGGAGGGCCGGCGAGACCCAGTACTTC. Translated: CAISESSGRAGETQYF.

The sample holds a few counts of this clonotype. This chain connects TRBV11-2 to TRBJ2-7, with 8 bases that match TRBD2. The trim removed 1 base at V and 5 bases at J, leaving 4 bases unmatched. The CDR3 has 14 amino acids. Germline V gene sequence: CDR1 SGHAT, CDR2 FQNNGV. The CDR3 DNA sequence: TGTGCCAGCAGCTTAGCGGGAGGGAAGAACGAGCAGTACTTC. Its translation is CASSLAGGKNEQYF.

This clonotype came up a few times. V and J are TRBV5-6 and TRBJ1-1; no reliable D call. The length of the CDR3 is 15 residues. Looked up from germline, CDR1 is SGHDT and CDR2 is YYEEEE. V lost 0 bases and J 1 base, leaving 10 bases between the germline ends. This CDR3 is CASSLEPGSNTEAFF. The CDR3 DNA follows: TGTGCCAGCAGCTTGGAGCCGGGGTCGAACACTGAAGCTTTCTTT. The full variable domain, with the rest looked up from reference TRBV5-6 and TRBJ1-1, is DAGVTQSPTHLIKTRGQQVTLRCSPKSGHDTVSWYQQALGQGPQFIFQYYEEEERQRGNFPDRFSGHQFPNYSSELNVNALLLGDSALYLCASSLEPGSNTEAFFGQGTRLTVV.

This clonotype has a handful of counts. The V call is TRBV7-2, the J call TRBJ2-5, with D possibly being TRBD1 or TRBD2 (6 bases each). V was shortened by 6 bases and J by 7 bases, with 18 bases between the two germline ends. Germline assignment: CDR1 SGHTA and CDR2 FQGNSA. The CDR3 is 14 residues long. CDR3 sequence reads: CASSSEGGFGTQYF. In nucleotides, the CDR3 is TGTGCCAGCAGTTCCGAGGGGGGCTTCGGGACCCAGTACTTC.

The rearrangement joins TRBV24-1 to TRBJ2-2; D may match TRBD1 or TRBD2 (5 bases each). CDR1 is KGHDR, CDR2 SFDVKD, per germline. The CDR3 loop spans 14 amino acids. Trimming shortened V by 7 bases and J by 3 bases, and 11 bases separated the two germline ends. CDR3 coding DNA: TGTGCCACCAGGGCAGGGACCGACACCGGGGAGCTGTTTTTT. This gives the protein CATRAGTDTGELFF.